This entry lists 32 T cell receptor beta chains sequenced from one sample in a study of cytomegalovirus exposure and HLA in healthy donors. This PCR relied on a set of 60 Vbeta primers and 13 Jbeta primers. Repertoires were generated with immunoSEQ multiplex PCR, while TCRdb's copy carries only in-frame clones and drops some. This sample has 150,000 or so clones, with approximately 80% found just once. Material for sequencing was PBMCs. The receptors originated from a woman in her forties or fifties in good health and CMV-seropositive.

The gene calls are TRBV7-2 and TRBJ2-3; possible D gene TRBD2, 6 bases. This CDR3 comprises 15 residues. Germline V gene sequence: CDR1 SGHTA, CDR2 FQGNSA. V was trimmed by 5 bases and J by 5 bases, leaving 17 bases between them. The CDR3 nucleotides read TGTGCCAGCAGCGTAGACGGGCGGGGAGTAGATACGCAGTATTTT. Translation: CASSVDGRGVDTQYF.

Remarks on this clone: Other DNA sequences in this sample translate to the same CDR3. The chain links TRBV19 to TRBJ2-3, with D tentatively TRBD2 (5 bases). CDR3 length: 13 residues. Trimming took 1 base from V and 6 from J, leaving 8 bases between them. Germline-derived CDR1 and CDR2 are LNHDA and SQIVND (reference sequence). Written as DNA, the CDR3 is TGTGCCAGTAGTATAGCTAGCAGGGATACGCAGTATTTT. This gives the protein CASSIASRDTQYF.

V is TRBV10-1 and J is TRBJ2-1; 9 bases line up with TRBD2. Germline CDR1 reads WNHNN; CDR2 reads SYGVQD (reference sequence). V was pared by 3 bases and J by 5 bases, with 5 bases of the junction left unmatched. The CDR3 is made up of 15 amino acids. The CDR3 DNA reads as TGCGCCAGCAGTGATACGGCTAGCGGGAACAATGAGCAGTTCTTC. Its translation: CASSDTASGNNEQFF.

J is TRBJ2-5 and V is TRBV11-1; TRBD1 matches at 7 bases. Gene TRBJ2-7 matches the end of the DNA better, so the J call may be wrong. Looked up from germline, CDR1 is SGHAT and CDR2 is FQDESV (reference sequence). This CDR3 is 14 amino acids long. CDR3 DNA sequence: TGTGCCAGCAGCAAGGGACAGCTTACCTACGAGCAGTACTTC. Its protein is CASSKGQLTYEQYF.

The chain carries TRBV7-2 and TRBJ1-2, with 8 nucleotides matching TRBD1. Germline V gene sequence: CDR1 SGHTA, CDR2 FQGNSA. V was pared by 4 bases and J by 2 bases, with 6 bases of the junction left unmatched. The CDR3 is 15 amino acids. This chain's CDR3 is CASSSDRGLNYGYTF. CDR3 DNA sequence: TGTGCCAGCAGCTCTGACAGGGGACTGAACTATGGCTACACCTTC. Full variable domain (rest looked up from reference TRBV7-2 and TRBJ1-2): GAGVSQSPSNKVTEKGKDVELRCDPISGHTALYWYRQSLGQGLEFLIYFQGNSAPDKSGLPSDRFSAERTGGSVSTLTIQRTQQEDSAVYLCASSSDRGLNYGYTFGSGTRLTVV.

This chain links TRBV10-1 with TRBJ2-3, with a possible D match to TRBD2 (7 bases). V was shortened by 0 bases and J by 2 bases, with 21 bases between the two germline ends. Germline loops: CDR1 WNHNN, CDR2 SYGVQD (reference sequence). The CDR3 is 19 amino acids. The CDR3 reads CASSESTGGPYGNTDTQYF. DNA for the CDR3: TGCGCCAGCAGTGAGTCGACCGGGGGGCCGTATGGGAACACAGATACGCAGTATTTT.

The rearrangement uses TRBV28 and TRBJ2-5, with TRBD1 matching 7 bases. V lost 6 bases and J lost 2; bases outside the gene matches: 0. Looked up from germline, CDR1 is MDHEN and CDR2 is SYDVKM. The CDR3 runs 12 residues. The CDR3 coding sequence is TGTGCCAGCAGCAGGGGGCAAGAGACCCAGTACTTC. Translation: CASSRGQETQYF.

The chain has TRBV14 and TRBJ2-5; 8 nucleotides match TRBD1. This CDR3 contains 18 residues. Germline values: CDR1 SGHDN, CDR2 FVKESK. Trimming took 0 bases from V and 3 from J; bases not matched to a gene: 12. CDR3 bases: TGTGCCAGCAGCCAAGATCGGCCCAGGGGGCACCTTAAAGAGACCCAGTACTTC. This encodes CASSQDRPRGHLKETQYF.

The rearrangement joins TRBV27 to TRBJ1-2; TRBD1 matches at 9 bases. This CDR3 spans 17 amino acids. Germline V gives CDR1 MNHEY, CDR2 SMNVEV (reference sequence). With 8 bases clipped from V and 7 bases from J, the junction kept 20 bases outside the gene matches. CDR3 sequence: CASATGTGFFTTFGYTF. CDR3 nucleotides: TGTGCCAGCGCAACCGGGACAGGGTTCTTTACAACCTTTGGCTACACCTTC.

The chain uses TRBV7-2 and TRBJ1-6, with D perhaps matching TRBD1 (6 bases). The CDR3 totals 17 residues. The ends were cut back, 3 bases at V and 11 bases at J, with 23 bases in the middle. The germline CDR1 and CDR2 sequences are SGHTA and FQGNSA. This CDR3 reads CASSLTGTRVGFPPLHF. The CDR3 nucleotides read TGTGCCAGCAGCTTGACCGGGACACGTGTAGGGTTTCCACCCCTCCACTTT.

V and J are TRBV19 and TRBJ2-3; the match to TRBD2 covers 7 bases. V lost 3 bases, J lost 2 bases, and 2 bases stayed unmatched. The CDR3 runs 14 residues. The V gene's germline CDR1 is LNHDA and CDR2 SQIVND (reference sequence). This chain's CDR3 is CASSIQRDTDTQYF. CDR3 DNA sequence: TGTGCCAGTAGTATTCAGCGGGACACAGATACGCAGTATTTT.

CDR3 protein: CAISARDTYGYTF. In DNA form, the CDR3 reads TGTGCCATCAGTGCCCGGGACACCTATGGCTACACCTTC. The chain couples TRBV10-3 to TRBJ1-2; the D gene is possibly TRBD1 (6 bases). The germline V gene encodes CDR1 ENHRY and CDR2 SYGVKD. V was trimmed by 4 bases and J by 4 bases, leaving 10 bases between them. This CDR3 is built from 13 residues.

In regard to this clone: The sample holds other DNA sequences that translate to the same CDR3. V usage is TRBV7-2 and J usage is TRBJ2-3; no reliable D call. There are 13 residues in the CDR3. Germline V gene sequence: CDR1 SGHTA, CDR2 FQGNSA. The germline V and J ends were trimmed by 1 base and 1 base, with 3 bases remaining between them. In DNA, the CDR3 is TGTGCCAGCAGCTTAGGCGGCACAGATACGCAGTATTTT. This codes for CASSLGGTDTQYF.

CDR3 sequence reads: CASSLGGNHDTQYF. The DNA for the CDR3 is TGTGCCAGCAGTTTAGGCGGGAACCACGATACGCAGTATTTT. J is TRBJ2-3 and V is TRBV28; possibly TRBD2 for D (6 bases). CDR3 size: 14 residues. Germline loops: CDR1 MDHEN, CDR2 SYDVKM. V was shortened by 2 bases and J by 6 bases, with 12 bases between the two germline ends.

V gene TRBV30 combines with J gene TRBJ2-7; the match to TRBD1 covers 7 bases. Germline CDR1 reads GTSNPN; CDR2 reads SVGIG (reference sequence). This CDR3 comprises 13 residues. The junction had 4 bases not matched to a gene; V was cut back by 4 bases and J by 1 base. CDR3 DNA sequence: TGTGCCTGGACAGGGGGTTCTTCCTACGAGCAGTACTTC. Its translation is CAWTGGSSYEQYF.

The chain recombines TRBV29-1 with TRBJ1-1, with D perhaps matching TRBD1 (6 bases). The V gene lost 8 bases and the J gene lost 5 bases, with 21 bases spanning the gap. Germline-derived CDR1 and CDR2 are SQVTM and ANQGSEA. There are 14 residues in the CDR3. CDR3 sequence (DNA): TGCAGCTTACTGGACAGCAATCTGGGAACTGAAGCTTTCTTT. It encodes CSLLDSNLGTEAFF. Using reference TRBV29-1 and TRBJ1-1 for the parts outside the CDR3, the full variable domain is SAVISQKPSRDICQRGTSLTIQCQVDSQVTMMFWYRQQPGQSLTLIATANQGSEATYESGFVIDKFPISRPNLTFSTLTVSNMSPEDSSIYLCSLLDSNLGTEAFFGQGTRLTVV.

Written as DNA, the CDR3 is TGTGCCATCTCCGGGACTAGCGCTAAGAACGTCAACACCGGGGAGCTGTTTTTT. It codes for CAISGTSAKNVNTGELFF. This chain links TRBV10-3 with TRBJ2-2; 10 bases fit TRBD2. Germline V gene data show CDR1 as ENHRY and CDR2 as SYGVKD. This CDR3 is 18 amino acids long. With V trimmed by 8 bases and J by 2 bases, 14 bases remained unmatched.

J is TRBJ2-7 and V is TRBV13; TRBD1 matches 9 bases. The CDR3 totals 16 residues. Looked up from germline, CDR1 is PRHDT and CDR2 is FYEKMQ (reference sequence). V shed 3 bases and J 8 bases; nucleotides not matched to a gene: 14. The CDR3: CASSFTGGSSAGQQYF. CDR3 DNA sequence: TGTGCCAGCAGCTTCACAGGGGGCTCGAGTGCCGGCCAGCAGTACTTC.

The rearrangement links TRBV18 to TRBJ2-1; a possible D gene is TRBD2 (6 bases). The germline V gene has CDR1 KGHSH and CDR2 LQKENI. There are 13 residues in the CDR3. Trimming shortened V by 4 bases and J by 6 bases, and 10 bases separated the two germline ends. The CDR3 is CASSQGTANEQFF. DNA of the CDR3: TGTGCCAGCTCACAAGGGACTGCCAATGAGCAGTTCTTC.

V is TRBV10-1 and J is TRBJ2-1, with TRBD2 identical over 10 bases. V gave up 5 bases and J gave up 12 bases; unmatched junction bases: 7. CDR3 length: 13 residues. Germline V CDR1 and CDR2: WNHNN, SYGVQD (reference sequence). CDR3 DNA sequence: TGCGCCAGCAGTCCCGCTAGCGGGGGAAGGCAGTTCTTC. Its protein product is CASSPASGGRQFF.

The chain recombines TRBV6-4 with TRBJ2-3; 10 nucleotides agree with TRBD2. Germline values: CDR1 MRHNA, CDR2 SNTAGT. This CDR3 has 16 amino acids. V shed 4 bases, J shed 2 bases, and the junction held 6 bases outside the gene matches. The DNA for the CDR3 is TGTGCCAGCAGTGTCGTAGCGGGAGGCAACACAGATACGCAGTATTTT. Residues: CASSVVAGGNTDTQYF.

The chain employs TRBV7-2 and TRBJ1-2, with D possibly being TRBD1 (5 bases). The CDR3 is made up of 17 amino acids. Germline-derived CDR1 and CDR2 are SGHTA and FQGNSA. V was shortened by 1 base and J by 5 bases, with 20 bases between the two germline ends. CDR3 sequence: CASSLGGGATSLYGYTF. CDR3 bases: TGTGCCAGCAGCTTAGGGGGGGGAGCGACATCCTTATATGGCTACACCTTC. Drawing the rest from reference TRBV7-2 and TRBJ1-2, the complete variable domain is GAGVSQSPSNKVTEKGKDVELRCDPISGHTALYWYRQSLGQGLEFLIYFQGNSAPDKSGLPSDRFSAERTGGSVSTLTIQRTQQEDSAVYLCASSLGGGATSLYGYTFGSGTRLTVV.

This chain joins TRBV27 and TRBJ1-4; D may be TRBD1 (5 bases). Trimming cost V 4 bases and J 9 bases, with 15 bases left between them. Germline V CDR1 and CDR2: MNHEY, SMNVEV (reference sequence). The CDR3 has 14 residues. The CDR3 sequence: CASSSAGLQKKLFF. In DNA form, the CDR3 reads TGTGCCAGCAGTTCCGCAGGGCTACAGAAAAAACTGTTTTTT.

The rearrangement links TRBV19 to TRBJ2-5; D may be TRBD1 (6 bases). The V and J ends lost 3 bases and 3 bases respectively, with 8 bases between them. Germline V gene lookup returns CDR1 LNHDA and CDR2 SQIVND (reference sequence). The CDR3 has 13 residues. The CDR3 is CASSMGQKETQYF. DNA for the CDR3: TGTGCCAGTAGTATGGGACAAAAAGAGACCCAGTACTTC.

This clone was seen more than once but under ten times. The chain uses TRBV7-2 and TRBJ1-4; D is unclear. This CDR3 region has 11 residues. Germline CDR1 SGHTA, CDR2 FQGNSA. V lost 3 bases, J lost 7 bases, and 3 bases lay in between. CDR3 region: CASSFSEKLFF. CDR3 nucleotides: TGTGCCAGCAGCTTTAGTGAAAAACTGTTTTTT.

The chain links TRBV6-5 to TRBJ1-4; the D gene is possibly TRBD1 (6 bases). Germline CDR1 is MNHEY and CDR2 is SVGAGI. This CDR3 contains 15 residues. V lost 5 bases, J lost 0 bases, and 10 bases lay in between. In DNA, the CDR3 is TGTGCCAGCAGTCTGGACAGTTCAACTAATGAAAAACTGTTTTTT. Protein: CASSLDSSTNEKLFF.

The CDR3 sequence: CASSLGTGGGPGEEQFF. For the CDR3, the DNA is TGTGCCAGCAGCTTAGGGACAGGGGGCGGGCCTGGTGAGGAGCAGTTCTTC. The genes are TRBV7-2 and TRBJ2-1; 11 bases are shared with TRBD1. Looked up from germline, CDR1 is SGHTA and CDR2 is FQGNSA. The J segment lost 10 bases and the V segment lost 1 base, leaving 12 bases of the junction unmatched. CDR3 length equals 17 residues.

As to this clone: The sample holds other DNA sequences that translate to the same CDR3. The CDR3 nucleotides are TGTGCCAGCAGTCTACCCACTAGCGGAAAAGAGACCCAGTACTTC. It is translated as CASSLPTSGKETQYF. This chain links TRBV28 with TRBJ2-5; the match to TRBD2 covers 8 bases. The CDR3 loop spans 15 amino acids. The trim removed 5 bases at V and 3 bases at J, leaving 8 bases unmatched. CDR1 is MDHEN, CDR2 SYDVKM, per germline.

DNA for the CDR3: TGTGCCAGCAGCCCCGGGACAGGGAGCTCCTACGAGCAGTACTTC. Residues: CASSPGTGSSYEQYF. The chain joins TRBV5-4 to TRBJ2-7; 9 nucleotides agree with TRBD1. CDR3 length equals 15 residues. J gave up 0 bases and V 4 bases, and 5 bases lay outside the gene matches. Germline V lookup: CDR1 SGHNT, CDR2 YYREEE (reference sequence).

Only a few counts were recorded for this clone. The chain has TRBV7-9 and TRBJ2-2, with a tentative D call TRBD2 (6 bases). Trimming cost V 2 bases and J 6 bases, with 10 bases left between them. Germline CDR1 reads SEHNR; CDR2 reads FQNEAQ (reference sequence). The CDR3 covers 14 residues. The CDR3 sequence is CASSLSREAGELFF. The CDR3 DNA sequence: TGTGCCAGCAGCTTAAGCAGGGAGGCCGGGGAGCTGTTTTTT.

The rearrangement joins TRBV9 to TRBJ2-7; TRBD2 aligns across 13 bases. This CDR3 has 15 amino acids. CDR1 and CDR2 (germline): SGDLS, YYNGEE. Germline trimming cut 4 bases from V and 6 bases from J; bases unmatched to any gene: 7. CDR3 sequence reads: CASSQLAGGPGEQYF. The CDR3 DNA follows: TGTGCCAGCAGCCAACTAGCGGGAGGGCCGGGCGAGCAGTACTTC.

The gene calls are TRBV11-1 and TRBJ2-5; D perhaps matches TRBD2 (6 bases). With 6 bases removed from V and 4 bases from J, the gap between germline ends came to 12 bases. The V gene's germline CDR1 is SGHAT and CDR2 FQDESV (reference sequence). This CDR3 has 13 residues. The chain's CDR3 is CASSGGWGETQYF. CDR3 nucleotides: TGTGCCAGCAGTGGGGGGTGGGGAGAGACCCAGTACTTC.